A single TCR beta chain is shown here with its context. This clonotype was recorded at least ten times. The specificity of this receptor is unknown. Base qualities are not at hand, and no much larger clone is one base apart. TCR beta CDR3 regions were amplified from RNA transcripts. For the first round of RT-PCR on the TCR CDR3, the HTBI primer set was used together with the Qiagen OneStep RT-PCR kit. The libraries were constructed in a second round of multiplex PCR and then size-selected and purified. Sequencing of the libraries was done on an Illumina HiSeq2000 using paired-end 100 bp reads. The study's processing was this. SOAPnuke was used to process the raw data, removing reads that contained adapters or uncalled bases, had a mean Phred below 15, or lacked an exact match to the constant primer or identifier. COPE v1.2.5 was used to merge the high-quality paired reads, and each unique nucleotide sequence was defined as a clonotype. Clonotypes were aligned to IMGT TRBV, TRBD and TRBJ reference segments using MiTCR v1.1. Analysis was restricted to V-J combinations with a frequency above 0.0001, which covered 99% to 99.2% of repertoires. A TCS score was defined as the ratio between F50 (clonal expansion) and ExV (chaos), using BLOSUM62-based TCRdist between CDR3 peptides within each V-J. Welch's t-statistics and random forest reduced fewer than 600 V-J features to 13, which were used in a naive Bayes classifier (R e1071). In TCRdb, the public reads were trimmed at Q25 with fastp and aligned with MiXCR, with productive beta chains retained. Each CDR3 protein gets just one entry, which takes the most common genes and DNA from the rows behind it. The V and J calls here are based on TCRdb, not the publication. This sample gives under 450,000 distinct CDR3 sequences in total; 17% of them show up just once. The top ten clonotypes cover around a third of the sample.

Hyperthyroidism patients were aged 18 to 65 years and newly diagnosed, with disease duration of less than 2 months. Any patient with an uncontrolled infection, another autoimmune disease, pregnancy or lactation was excluded. Diagnoses relied on clinical symptoms, serum thyroxine and TRAb, thyroid ultrasound and orbital computed tomography. Blood from progressor patients was collected at the time of first diagnosis with hyperthyroidism, before any ophthalmopathy symptoms had appeared. PBMCs were separated from under 11 ml of fresh peripheral blood using Ficoll-Paque density gradient centrifugation. Progressor patients were first diagnosed with Graves' hyperthyroidism and then developed ophthalmopathy during follow-up. Trizol reagent was used to extract total RNA, and RNA quality was then checked on an Agilent 2100 Bioanalyzer. The data were obtained in a study of T cells in Graves' hyperthyroidism and ophthalmopathy (dated by TCRdb to the late 2010s). With regard to the full study: Peripheral blood samples were taken at initial diagnosis, before any treatment was given. To identify distinguishing TCR V-J signatures, a discovery cohort of about 100 patients was used, comprising 40 to 45 with Graves' ophthalmopathy and around 57 with stable Graves' hyperthyroidism. Prospective prediction of ophthalmopathy was tested in an independent validation cohort of 18 to 20 hyperthyroidism patients and 17 patients who later progressed to ophthalmopathy. The roughly 90 discovery patients were divided at random into training and test sets in a 7:3 ratio. In addition, the study compared T-cell repertoires in thyroid tissue and in blood from roughly 6 Graves' hyperthyroidism patients. After sampling, hyperthyroidism patients received methimazole starting at 30 mg daily, and ophthalmopathy patients received high-dose intravenous methylprednisolone. The paper describes TCR Vbeta CDR3 sequencing of around 130 peripheral blood samples, made up of 43 ophthalmopathy patients, some 76 hyperthyroidism patients and some 17 progressor patients.

Study-wide findings and limitations: In validation, progression to ophthalmopathy was predicted by the model with 55% to 71% sensitivity and 72% to 80% specificity, a median of approximately 6.5 months before onset. A 13 V-J signature model separated ophthalmopathy from stable hyperthyroidism, with about 88% sensitivity and roughly 81% specificity in cross-validation and 80%/75% in testing. No statistical method was used to set the sample size in advance, and investigators knew the group allocation. Most expanded thyroid clonotypes (frequency above 0.001) were also detected in blood, a finding suggesting that blood repertoires may reflect thyroid immune responses.

The germline V gene (reference sequence) gives CDR1 as DFQATT and CDR2 as SNEGSKA. Taken from cysteine to phenylalanine, the CDR3 has 11 residues. Kept here is only the CDR3 DNA, which spans 33 bases and is read in frame from base 1. Trimming costs V 0 bases and J 3 bases, and their ends lie 3 bases apart. This chain is built from TRBV20-1 and TRBJ2-7; the D gene remains uncertain. The sequencing sample was made of blood. The receptor was derived from a woman aged 30 to 39 with Graves' hyperthyroidism that later progressed to Graves' ophthalmopathy. The nucleotides are TGCAGTGCTAGAGACGGCTACGAGCAGTACTTC. It specifies CSARDGYEQYF.